This TCR beta chain was identified in a study of blood T cell repertoires in COVID-19 (dated by TCRdb to 2020 to 2022). About the investigation overall: Samples from collaborators originated in the United States, Italy and Spain and spanned both the acute and convalescent phases of COVID-19. Samples were obtained from the ongoing ImmuneRACE study (first 160 participants) and from 1,254 subjects provided by 6 global collaborators. A freely available public database, intended as a resource for researchers studying the immune response to SARS-CoV-2, is where the repertoires were released. The prospective study material was composed of cDNA or gDNA derived from T cells, B-cell-depleted T cells, or PBMCs. Deeply sampled blood TCRbeta repertoires from subjects exposed to, actively infected with, or recovered from COVID-19 were included in the dataset. Where available, HLA class I and class II types were obtained from metadata supplied by the sample provider rather than from assay-based typing. A de-identified subject ID, COVID-19 status, age in years and sex were almost always included in the sample metadata.

In the case of this clone: The antigen it recognizes is unknown. No base-level quality is on record; no much larger clone is a single base apart.

Whole blood was collected in K2EDTA tubes by collaborating institutions according to the institutions' own protocols. For TCRbeta analysis, collaborators shipped samples as frozen whole blood, isolated PBMCs, or DNA extracted from either of those sample types. TCRbeta CDR3 regions were amplified from genomic DNA using the immunoSEQ Assay, a bias-controlled multiplex PCR. The paper's data handling went like this. Within the assay, amplification of reference gene primers was used to estimate how many nucleated cells each sample contained. Sequence reads were collapsed and filtered to measure the absolute abundance of every unique TCRbeta CDR3 rearrangement. For each sample, productive Simpson clonality was calculated as the square root of Simpson's diversity index over productive rearrangements. As stored in TCRdb, this immuneACCESS dataset retains in-frame rearrangements with V and J assigned. A fraction of the clones does not appear; measured against another copy, unresolved V genes explain less than half of the discrepancy, and the remainder lacks a known reason. V and J calls and clone size are given by that table; D and trimming were obtained from the DNA. The sample table contains 60,000 to 95,000 clones; only one count was recorded for 90% to 95% of them. The ten largest account for 5.5% to 6% of the sample.

The CDR3 spans 15 residues, from the cysteine through the phenylalanine. The read is trimmed to its CDR3 DNA, 45 bases read in frame from base 1. Per the germline V gene (reference sequence), SEHNR is the CDR1 and FQNEAQ is the CDR2. V loses 2 bases, J loses 4 bases, and the germline ends lie 14 bases apart. The investigation overall reported the following: The quantity of clinical and demographic metadata differed by source and by participant and was supplied without curation.

The rearranged chain carries TRBV7-9 and TRBJ1-1, with no confidently assigned D gene. The sequenced material came from peripheral blood. The receptor was isolated from a human donor in a cohort sampled during active COVID-19. The DNA sequence reads TGTGCCAGCAGCTTAAATTGGGAGAAGGGCACTGAAGCTTTCTTT. Its product reads: CASSLNWEKGTEAFF.